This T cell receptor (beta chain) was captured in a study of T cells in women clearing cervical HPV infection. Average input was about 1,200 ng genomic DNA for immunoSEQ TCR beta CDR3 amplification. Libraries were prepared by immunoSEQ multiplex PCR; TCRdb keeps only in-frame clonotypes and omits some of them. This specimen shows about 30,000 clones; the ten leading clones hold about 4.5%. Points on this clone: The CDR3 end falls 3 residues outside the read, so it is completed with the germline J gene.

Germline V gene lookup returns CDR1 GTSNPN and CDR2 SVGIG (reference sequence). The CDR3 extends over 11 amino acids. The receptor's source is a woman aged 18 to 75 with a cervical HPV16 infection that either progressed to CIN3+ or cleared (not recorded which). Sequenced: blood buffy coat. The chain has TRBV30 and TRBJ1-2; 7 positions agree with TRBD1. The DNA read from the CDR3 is TGTGCCTGGGGACAGGCTCGAGGC. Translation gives CAWGQARG. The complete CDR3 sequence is CAWGQARGYTF. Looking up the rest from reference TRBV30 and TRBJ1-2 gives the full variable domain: SQTIHQWPATLVQPVGSPLSLECTVEGTSNPNLYWYRQAAGRGLQLLFYSVGIGQISSEVPQNLSASRPQDRQFILSSKKLLLSDSGFYLCAWGQARGYTFGSGTRLTVV.